In its sample, the clone carrying this TCR beta chain was seen once. V lost 2 bases, J lost 0 bases, and 9 bases lay in between. Looked up from germline, CDR1 is SGHRS and CDR2 is YFSETQ. The CDR3 is made up of 14 amino acids. The data were taken from a study of T cell responses to AZD1222 COVID-19 vaccine. Sequenced by immunoSEQ multiplex PCR; TCRdb stores in-frame clones only, minus some. There are about 50,000 clones in the sample; around 80% occur only once, and roughly 4.9% lies in the top ten. This receptor was identified in an adult who received the AZD1222 COVID-19 vaccine. The source material was peripheral blood, sampled 28 days after the second AZD1222 dose. The chain links TRBV5-1 to TRBJ2-7; tentatively, D is TRBD2 (6 bases). CDR3 amino acids: CASSFQGGSYEQYF. In nucleotides, the CDR3 is TGCGCCAGCAGCTTTCAGGGAGGCTCCTACGAGCAGTACTTC. Using reference TRBV5-1 and TRBJ2-7 for the parts outside the CDR3, the full variable domain is KAGVTQTPRYLIKTRGQQVTLSCSPISGHRSVSWYQQTPGQGLQFLFEYFSETQRNKGNFPGRFSGRQFSNSRSEMNVSTLELGDSALYLCASSFQGGSYEQYFGPGTRLTVT.